Each of the 9 T cell receptor beta chains below was sequenced from the same sample in a study of T cell repertoires in cytomegalovirus infection (dated by TCRdb to the late 2010s). This sample was sequenced with an Illumina HiSeq 1500. The public reads were reprocessed in TCRdb via fastp at Q25 and MiXCR, keeping in-frame beta chains. CDR3 protein duplicates are merged, each entry listing the most common genes and DNA. The sample table holds 150,000 to 200,000 distinct CDR3 sequences, of which 9.5% were seen once. The ten largest make up about 4.6% of the sample. Sequences were obtained from PBMCs. The receptors were sampled from a human donor in good health (CMV status not recorded). Some clones in this sample may be carry-over from other donors' samples.

This clonotype was counted many times. The rearrangement links TRBV11-2 to TRBJ1-2; TRBD1 agrees at 8 bases. V lost 5 bases to trimming and J lost 5 bases; unmatched junction nucleotides: 10. The CDR3 has 15 amino acids. Germline assignment: CDR1 SGHAT and CDR2 FQNNGV. The CDR3 nucleotides read TGTGCCAGCAGCATTGGACAGGGAGAGGTTTATGGCTACACCTTC. This translates into CASSIGQGEVYGYTF.

There are many counts of this clonotype. The chain has TRBV7-3 and TRBJ1-1; no reliable D call. Germline V lookup: CDR1 SGHTA, CDR2 FQGTGA. V gave up 1 base and J gave up 4 bases, with 7 bases separating them. This CDR3 region has 13 residues. The CDR3 DNA follows: TGTGCCAGCAGCTTAATCGGGCGCACTGAAGCTTTCTTT. It codes for CASSLIGRTEAFF. The whole variable domain, filled in from reference TRBV7-3 and TRBJ1-1, reads GAGVSQTPSNKVTEKGKYVELRCDPISGHTALYWYRQSLGQGPEFLIYFQGTGAADDSGLPNDRFFAVRPEGSVSTLKIQRTERGDSAVYLCASSLIGRTEAFFGQGTRLTVV.

V gene TRBV28 combines with J gene TRBJ1-4; D is unresolved. The V end lost 2 bases, the J end lost 10 bases, and 17 bases lay between the germline ends. Germline CDR1 reads MDHEN; CDR2 reads SYDVKM. This CDR3 is 15 amino acids long. CDR3 sequence: CASSLERTPTGKLFF. The CDR3 DNA follows: TGTGCCAGCAGTTTAGAACGGACCCCAACGGGAAAACTGTTTTTT.

This clonotype was seen ten or more times. The J gene is TRBJ1-1, the V gene TRBV11-2, with D hard to call. The CDR3 runs 15 residues. The germline V gene has CDR1 SGHAT and CDR2 FQNNGV. With 0 bases removed from V and 0 bases from J, the gap between germline ends came to 8 bases. CDR3 in amino acids: CASSLDPRMNTEAFF. The DNA of the CDR3 is TGTGCCAGCAGCTTAGACCCCAGGATGAACACTGAAGCTTTCTTT.

This clonotype was recorded at least ten times. V is TRBV7-2 and J is TRBJ1-6; D unclear. This CDR3 has 18 residues. CDR1 is SGHTA and CDR2 is FQGNSA in the germline V gene. The germline V and J ends were trimmed by 5 bases and 1 base, with 18 bases remaining between them. CDR3 DNA sequence: TGTGCCAGCAGCCTACGGCGAGGGCGGACTTCCTATAATTCACCCCTCCACTTT. It encodes CASSLRRGRTSYNSPLHF.

This clonotype has at least ten counts. V gene TRBV19 combines with J gene TRBJ2-6; 7 bases map to TRBD1. There are 18 residues in the CDR3. CDR1 is LNHDA and CDR2 is SQIVND in the germline V gene (reference sequence). After removal of 1 base from V and 2 bases from J, the junction contained 8 bases not matched to a gene. CDR3 sequence: CASSIVDRRKAGANVLTF. The CDR3 bases are TGTGCCAGTAGTATAGTGGACAGGCGAAAGGCTGGGGCCAACGTCCTGACTTTC.

This clonotype was detected only a few times. Here the CDR3 reads CASSQADRGVSYGYTF. In nucleotides, the CDR3 is TGCGCCAGCAGCCAAGCAGACAGGGGTGTGAGCTATGGCTACACCTTC. The chain links TRBV4-3 to TRBJ1-2; 8 bases are a match to TRBD1. The CDR3 runs 16 residues. CDR1 and CDR2 from the germline V gene are LGHNA and YSLEER. With 1 base clipped from V and 4 bases from J, the junction kept 8 bases outside the gene matches.

This clonotype has ten or more counts. This sequence joins TRBV7-2 and TRBJ2-2, with a possible D match to TRBD2 (6 bases). V lost 5 bases, J lost 5 bases, and 24 bases lay in between. The CDR3 loop spans 18 amino acids. Germline V gives CDR1 SGHTA, CDR2 FQGNSA. CDR3 in amino acids: CASSKRYAPGDGTGELFF. The CDR3 coding sequence is TGTGCCAGCAGCAAAAGATACGCCCCGGGAGATGGTACCGGGGAGCTGTTTTTT.

This clonotype has a handful of counts. The chain uses TRBV18 and TRBJ1-1; the D is unclear. With 5 bases removed from V and 0 bases from J, the gap between germline ends came to 10 bases. The CDR3 covers 14 residues. CDR1 is KGHSH, CDR2 LQKENI, per germline. The CDR3 spells CASSTYSMNTEAFF. The DNA of the CDR3 is TGTGCCAGCTCAACCTACAGCATGAACACTGAAGCTTTCTTT.